A selection of T cell receptor beta chains follows, all from one sample in a study of cytomegalovirus exposure and HLA in healthy donors. Method: immunoSEQ multiplex PCR; TCRdb's copy keeps in-frame clones and lacks some. The table records tens of thousands of clones, 60% to 70% of them present only once. The sample taken for sequencing was PBMCs. Every receptor here comes from a man between 40 and 49 years old in good health and CMV-seropositive. CDR3s include the opening cysteine and the closing phenylalanine or tryptophan. The order of the fields is J gene, D gene, V gene, clone size, CDR3 protein, CDR3 DNA. A D gene is named only where the DNA matches it firmly. Rows give clone size only sometimes, using once, few, many, or a class for an expanded clone.

TRBJ2-2,-,TRBV4-1,-,CASSQDPVTGELFF,TGCGCCAGCAGCCAAGATCCCGTAACCGGGGAGCTGTTTTTT
TRBJ1-1,-,TRBV5-1,-,CASSPGQNTEAFF,TGCGCCAGCAGCCCCGGACAGAACACTGAAGCTTTCTTT
TRBJ2-3,TRBD2,TRBV5-1,-,CASSLSAGGSGDTQYF,TGCGCCAGCAGCTTGTCCGCGGGAGGTTCTGGAGATACGCAGTATTTT
TRBJ2-1,-,TRBV18,-,CASSPPGTYSYNEQFF,TGTGCCAGCTCACCACCCGGGACATATTCCTACAATGAGCAGTTCTTC
TRBJ1-3,TRBD1,TRBV19,-,CASKRDRSSGNTIYF,TGTGCCAGTAAGAGGGACAGGAGCTCTGGAAACACCATATATTTT
TRBJ2-1,TRBD2,TRBV6-6,few,CASTYVASGYNEQFF,TGTGCCAGCACTTACGTGGCTAGCGGGTACAATGAGCAGTTCTTC
TRBJ1-1,-,TRBV10-3,-,CAISATTGAEAFF,TGTGCCATCAGTGCGACGACAGGCGCTGAAGCTTTCTTT
TRBJ1-2,TRBD1,TRBV19,few,CASQLAGTGPNYGYTF,TGTGCCAGCCAATTGGCCGGGACAGGGCCTAACTATGGCTACACCTTC
TRBJ1-1,TRBD1,TRBV12-5,few,CASGFTGELRGVGTEAFF,TGTGCTAGTGGTTTTACAGGGGAGCTCAGGGGTGTTGGCACTGAAGCTTTCTTT
TRBJ2-3,TRBD2,TRBV9,-,CASSVGVAGVADTQYF,TGTGCCAGCAGCGTAGGGGTAGCGGGAGTTGCAGATACGCAGTATTTT
TRBJ2-7,TRBD2,TRBV10-3,few,CAISDPRQGGYEQYF,TGTGCCATCAGTGACCCTAGGCAGGGAGGGTACGAGCAGTACTTC
TRBJ2-1,-,TRBV7-2,-,CASSFYQDEQFF,TGTGCCAGCAGCTTCTATCAGGATGAGCAGTTCTTC
TRBJ2-1,TRBD1,TRBV4-3,once,CASSQFLGGLPSYNEQFF,TGCGCCAGCAGCCAATTTCTAGGGGGCTTACCGTCCTACAATGAGCAGTTCTTC
TRBJ2-7,TRBD2,TRBV6-5,-,CASSYLAGDHEQYF,TGTGCCAGCAGTTACTTAGCGGGAGACCACGAGCAGTACTTC
TRBJ1-1,TRBD1,TRBV29-1,-,CSVEGGQGGTEAFF,TGCAGCGTTGAGGGGGGACAGGGAGGCACTGAAGCTTTCTTT
TRBJ2-3,TRBD1,TRBV5-6,-,CASSAGQVNTDTQYF,TGTGCCAGCAGCGCCGGACAGGTAAACACAGATACGCAGTATTTT
TRBJ2-3,-,TRBV7-9,-,CSSSLAHRLESTDTQYF,TGTTCCAGCAGCTTGGCCCACAGACTAGAGAGCACAGATACGCAGTATTTT
TRBJ1-1,-,TRBV19,-,CASTSSRGYTEAFF,TGTGCCAGTACCTCATCCCGGGGGTACACTGAAGCTTTCTTT
TRBJ1-2,TRBD1,TRBV5-6,-,CASAGQDYGYTF,TGTGCCAGTGCGGGACAGGACTATGGCTACACCTTC
TRBJ1-1,-,TRBV19,few,CASSGRGNTEAFF,TGTGCCAGTAGTGGAAGAGGGAACACTGAAGCTTTCTTT
TRBJ2-1,-,TRBV27,-,CASKSPGGGYNEQFF,TGTGCCAGCAAGTCCCCTGGGGGCGGGTACAATGAGCAGTTCTTC
TRBJ1-1,-,TRBV5-1,-,CASSLDGMNTEAFF,TGCGCCAGCAGCTTGGATGGCATGAACACTGAAGCTTTCTTT
TRBJ2-1,TRBD2,TRBV30,once,CAWGDHGTSGVNEQFF,TGTGCCTGGGGTGACCACGGGACTAGCGGGGTCAATGAGCAGTTCTTC
TRBJ2-6,-,TRBV9,-,CASSVDFVGTSGANVLTF,TGTGCCAGCAGCGTAGACTTCGTTGGTACCTCTGGGGCCAACGTCCTGACTTTC
TRBJ2-3,-,TRBV19,few,CASSIGGLDTDTQYF,TGTGCCAGTAGTATTGGAGGGCTAGACACAGATACGCAGTATTTT
TRBJ2-7,TRBD1,TRBV6-1,-,CASSELQGANEQYF,TGTGCCAGCAGTGAACTACAGGGGGCAAACGAGCAGTACTTC
TRBJ2-7,TRBD1,TRBV6-4,-,CANLRQGAGEQYF,TGTGCCAACCTTAGACAGGGGGCGGGGGAGCAGTACTTC
TRBJ1-5,-,TRBV7-9,-,CASSTQGNQPQHF,TGTGCCAGCAGCACGCAGGGTAACCAGCCCCAGCATTTT
TRBJ1-6,-,TRBV7-2,-,CASSLSQVNSPLHF,TGTGCCAGCAGCTTAAGCCAGGTTAATTCACCCCTCCACTTT
TRBJ2-2,-,TRBV6-6,-,CASSESGNTGELFF,TGTGCCAGCAGCGAGTCTGGGAACACCGGGGAGCTGTTTTTT
TRBJ2-3,TRBD2,TRBV29-1,-,CSVRRTSGDRPYF,TGCAGCGTCCGTAGGACTAGCGGCGACCGTCCGTATTTT
TRBJ2-1,TRBD2,TRBV19,-,CASSLGPGLASHEQFF,TGTGCCAGTAGTCTGGGACCGGGACTAGCATCCCATGAGCAGTTCTTC